One sample yielded the 20 T cell receptor beta chains listed below, sequenced in a study of blood T cells in healthy people across ages. PCR was performed a second time for about 7 to 12 cycles using a sample-barcoded 5' primer and a J-beta primer mix. TCRdb reprocessed the 5' RACE reads with MiXCR, giving one entry per CDR3 protein. The sample has 1,500,000 or so distinct CDR3 sequences, 35% to 45% seen once. Specimen: blood. All receptors derive from a woman younger than 35 in good health.

The chain employs TRBV4-1 and TRBJ2-4; TRBD2 is a possible D gene (6 bases). The end of the DNA fits TRBJ2-5 better, so the J call may be wrong. Germline loops: CDR1 MGHRA, CDR2 YSYEKL. The CDR3 has 15 residues. Here the CDR3 reads CASSLTSRGGETQYF. The CDR3 nucleotides are TGCGCCAGCAGCCTAACCTCCCGGGGAGGAGAGACCCAGTACTTC.

This clonotype came up a few times. The V gene is TRBV6-5, the J gene TRBJ1-2, with D maybe TRBD1 (5 bases). CDR1 and CDR2 (germline): MNHEY, SVGAGI. This CDR3 spans 13 amino acids. Deletions cut 2 bases from V and 4 bases from J, with 8 bases between. For the CDR3, the DNA is TGTGCCAGCAGTTACGGGGGTACCTATGGCTACACCTTC. Its translation: CASSYGGTYGYTF.

The sample holds one count of this clonotype. Written as DNA, the CDR3 is TGCGCCAGCAGCCCCGGGGGAAACTACAATGAGCAGTACTTC. This gives the protein CASSPGGNYNEQYF. The rearrangement uses TRBV5-1 and TRBJ2-5, with D possibly TRBD2 on 6 matching bases. V was shortened by 4 bases and J by 11 bases, with 21 bases between the two germline ends. CDR3 length: 14 amino acids. Germline loops: CDR1 SGHRS, CDR2 YFSETQ.

The chain uses TRBV6-1 and TRBJ1-2; 10 bases map to TRBD1. The CDR3 spans 14 residues. Germline V gene lookup returns CDR1 MNHNS and CDR2 SASEGT. Losses at the gene ends were 7 bases for V and 8 bases for J; bases not matched to a gene: 10. CDR3 in amino acids: CASTGTGERRGYTF. The CDR3 bases are TGTGCCAGCACCGGGACAGGGGAGAGGAGAGGCTACACCTTC.

This clonotype has only a few counts. The rearrangement links TRBV2 to TRBJ1-2; 10 nucleotides line up with TRBD1. The trim removed 6 bases at V and 8 bases at J, leaving 9 bases unmatched. CDR1 and CDR2 (germline): SNHLY, FYNNEI. The CDR3 runs to 14 residues. This CDR3 is CASSRQGAVGGYTF. CDR3 bases: TGTGCCAGCAGCAGACAGGGGGCAGTGGGCGGCTACACCTTC.

This clonotype was counted between two and nine times. The chain employs TRBV6-2 or TRBV6-3 and TRBJ2-7, with a tentative D call TRBD2 (6 bases). The V gene lost 2 bases and the J gene lost 5 bases, with 10 bases spanning the gap. The CDR3 is made up of 13 amino acids. Germline V gene lookup returns CDR1 MNHEY and CDR2 SVGEGT. CDR3 sequence: CASSYRGTHEQYF. The CDR3 region has the DNA TGTGCCAGCAGTTACCGCGGGACCCACGAGCAGTACTTC.

The chain is built from TRBV4-3 and TRBJ2-3; D might be TRBD2 (6 bases). The CDR3 covers 15 residues. V lost 4 bases, J lost 5 bases, and 16 bases lay in between. Germline loops: CDR1 LGHNA, CDR2 YSLEER. The CDR3 region has the DNA TGCGCCAGCAGCCGGACACTAGCATCGGAAGATACGCAGTATTTT. It is translated as CASSRTLASEDTQYF.

As to this clonotype: A read error may produce the germline difference seen at one junction end. V gene TRBV12-3 or TRBV12-4 combines with J gene TRBJ1-6; 9 nucleotides align to TRBD1. CDR3 length: 15 amino acids. CDR3 bases: TGTACCAGCAGTAGAGGACAGGGGAGTAATTCACCCCTCCACTTT. Translation gives CTSSRGQGSNSPLHF.

The V gene is TRBV7-9, the J gene TRBJ1-1; D is ambiguous. Looked up from germline, CDR1 is SEHNR and CDR2 is FQNEAQ (reference sequence). The CDR3 is 15 residues long. V shed 0 bases and J shed 7 bases, with 15 bases lying between them. CDR3 coding DNA: TGTGCCAGCAGCTTAGCCGGGGAAGTGGTCGGTGAAGCTTTCTTT. This codes for CASSLAGEVVGEAFF. Combining the CDR3 with reference TRBV7-9 and TRBJ1-1 gives the whole variable domain DTGVSQNPRHKITKRGQNVTFRCDPISEHNRLYWYRQTLGQGPEFLTYFQNEAQLEKSRLLSDRFSAERPKGSFSTLEIQRTEQGDSAMYLCASSLAGEVVGEAFFGQGTRLTVV.

The rearrangement links TRBV6-5 to TRBJ2-1; the D call may be TRBD1 or TRBD2 (5 bases each). The CDR3 is made up of 14 amino acids. Trimming shortened V by 6 bases and J by 4 bases, and 13 bases separated the two germline ends. Germline V CDR1 and CDR2: MNHEY, SVGAGI. The CDR3 protein is CASRRDLVYNEQFF. The CDR3 bases are TGTGCCAGCAGACGGGACCTGGTGTACAATGAGCAGTTCTTC.

In regard to this clonotype: This may be a read error: a much more frequent sequence differs by one nucleotide. This rearrangement joins TRBV11-1 to TRBJ1-1, with D possibly TRBD1 on 5 matching bases. The germline CDR1 and CDR2 sequences are SGHAT and FQDESV (reference sequence). Trimming removed 6 bases at V and 5 bases at J, with 13 bases between. CDR3 length: 13 amino acids. CDR3 DNA sequence: TGTGCCAGCAGGACCGACAGTCGAACTGAAGCTTTCTTT. Residues: CASRTDSRTEAFF.

V is TRBV29-1 and J is TRBJ2-2; 9 nucleotides agree with TRBD2. There are 15 residues in the CDR3. CDR1 is SQVTM, CDR2 ANQGSEA, per germline. J gave up 6 bases and V 6 bases, and 11 bases lay outside the gene matches. CDR3 sequence reads: CSVGKLAGVAGELFF. CDR3 DNA: TGCAGCGTGGGGAAATTAGCGGGAGTCGCCGGGGAGCTGTTTTTT.

V is TRBV29-1 and J is TRBJ1-1, with 8 positions matching TRBD1. From germline, CDR1 is SQVTM and CDR2 ANQGSEA. Trimming took 4 bases from V and 11 from J; bases not matched to a gene: 12. This CDR3 is 13 amino acids long. In nucleotides, the CDR3 is TGCAGCGTTGTGGGTCGTCAGGGGGCTAAGGCTTTCTTT. It is translated as CSVVGRQGAKAFF.

The rearrangement joins TRBV4-1 to TRBJ2-1; the match to TRBD2 covers 10 bases. Germline CDR1 MGHRA, CDR2 YSYEKL. V lost 2 bases, J lost 4 bases, and 5 bases stayed unmatched. This CDR3 region has 16 residues. In DNA, the CDR3 is TGCGCCAGCAGCCAAACGACTAGCGGGCGTTACAATGAGCAGTTCTTC. Translated: CASSQTTSGRYNEQFF.

As concerns this clonotype: The junction and the germline gene differ at one end; a read error may be behind it. This chain joins TRBV9 and TRBJ2-4, with 7 bases lining up with TRBD1. Matching the DNA end better, TRBJ2-7 makes the J call doubtful. The CDR3 has 13 amino acids. Germline assignment: CDR1 SGDLS and CDR2 YYNGEE. CDR3 protein: CVSSVAGGYEQYF. The CDR3, as DNA: TGTGTCAGCAGCGTAGCAGGGGGCTACGAGCAGTACTTC.

In its sample, this clonotype was seen a few times. The genes are TRBV9 and TRBJ2-5, with D possibly matching TRBD1 (5 bases). The J call is uncertain, as TRBJ2-7 better fits the DNA end. Germline loops: CDR1 SGDLS, CDR2 YYNGEE. The CDR3 extends over 14 amino acids. CDR3 loop: CASSVGVEGDEQYF. CDR3 bases: TGTGCCAGCAGCGTAGGCGTCGAAGGGGACGAGCAGTACTTC.

This clonotype came up once. V gene TRBV20-1 combines with J gene TRBJ2-4, with 8 bases aligning to TRBD2. The ends lost 0 bases at V and 1 base at J; junction bases unmatched: 20. The CDR3 has 21 amino acids. Germline lookup yields CDR1 DFQATT and CDR2 SNEGSKA (reference sequence). The CDR3 spells CSARDYIPGLGRRGAKNIQYF. CDR3 coding DNA: TGCAGTGCTAGAGACTACATACCGGGACTAGGAAGGCGTGGTGCCAAAAACATTCAGTACTTC.

In the case of this clonotype: This sequence may be a read error, since a much larger clone differs from it by one base. The V call is TRBV29-1, the J call TRBJ1-2, with TRBD1 identical over 8 bases. With V trimmed by 3 bases and J by 0 bases, 6 bases remained unmatched. Germline CDR1 SQVTM, CDR2 ANQGSEA. The CDR3 is 15 residues long. The CDR3 nucleotides read TGCAGCGTTGATCCACAGGGGGTAGCTAACTATGGCTACACCTTC. Encoded protein: CSVDPQGVANYGYTF.

V is TRBV21-1 and J is TRBJ1-6; the D call of TRBD1 is as the table states it, not checked on the DNA. TRBV21-1 is labeled a pseudogene. This CDR3 is 14 amino acids long. The CDR3 reads CASSKGGSNSPLHF. The CDR3 DNA reads as TGTGCTAGCAGCAAGGGCGGCTCAAATTCACCCCTCCACTTT.

This clonotype was seen repeatedly, ten times or more. The rearrangement joins TRBV29-1 to TRBJ1-6, with D uncertain. Germline V gene sequence: CDR1 SQVTM, CDR2 ANQGSEA. The CDR3 contains 13 residues. Between the trimmed V and J ends, which lost 4 bases and 8 bases, there was a span of 12 bases. This CDR3 is CSVGETSDSPLHF. The CDR3 region has the DNA TGCAGCGTTGGGGAGACCTCAGATTCACCCCTCCACTTT.